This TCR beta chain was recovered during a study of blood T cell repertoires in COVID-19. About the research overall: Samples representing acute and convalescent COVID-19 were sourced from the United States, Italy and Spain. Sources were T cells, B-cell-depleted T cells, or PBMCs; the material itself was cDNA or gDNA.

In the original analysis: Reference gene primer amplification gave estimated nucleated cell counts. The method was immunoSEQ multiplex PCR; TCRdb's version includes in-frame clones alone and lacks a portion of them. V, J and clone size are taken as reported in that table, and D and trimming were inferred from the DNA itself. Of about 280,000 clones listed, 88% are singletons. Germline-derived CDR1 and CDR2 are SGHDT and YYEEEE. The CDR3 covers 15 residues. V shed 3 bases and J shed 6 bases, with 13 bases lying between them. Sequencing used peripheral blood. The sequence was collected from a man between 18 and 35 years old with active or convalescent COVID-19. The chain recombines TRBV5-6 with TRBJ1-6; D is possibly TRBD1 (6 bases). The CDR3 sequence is CASSSTQGSNSPLHF. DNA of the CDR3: TGTGCCAGCAGCTCCACTCAGGGGAGTAATTCACCCCTCCACTTT.